A selection of T cell receptor beta chains follows, all from one sample in a study of PD-1 blockade in classical Hodgkin lymphoma. Measured with immunoSEQ multiplex PCR; TCRdb has only the in-frame clones, and not every one. The data hold roughly 8,000 clones, with about 88% observed a single time. Sequenced material: peripheral blood mononuclear cells (PBMCs), taken at baseline. All receptors come from a human donor with classical Hodgkin lymphoma. The CDR3 runs from the conserved cysteine through the conserved F or W. Fields, in order: clone size, V gene, D gene, CDR3 length, J gene, CDR3 DNA, CDR3 protein. The D gene is left open where the match is weak. The size entry is marked missing in some rows and otherwise reads once, few, many or a size class.

-	TRBV7-9	-	14	TRBJ1-2	TGTGCCAGCAGCGTAGCGGGACCTTACTATGGCTACACCTTC	CASSVAGPYYGYTF
-	TRBV25-1	-	13	TRBJ2-2	TGTGCCAGCAAGGGGGATAGCGCCGGGGAGCTGTTTTTT	CASKGDSAGELFF
-	TRBV29-1	-	13	TRBJ2-5	TGCAGCGTATTAGCGGTGTACCAAGAGACCCAGTACTTC	CSVLAVYQETQYF
-	TRBV27	-	11	TRBJ2-1	TGTGCCAGCAGTTTATCGAATGAGCAGTTCTTC	CASSLSNEQFF
-	TRBV6-6	TRBD1	14	TRBJ2-7	TGTGCCAGCCGGCCGGGGACAGGGGCCTACGAGCAGTACTTC	CASRPGTGAYEQYF
-	TRBV13	-	15	TRBJ2-7	TGTGCCAGCAGCGTAGAGATAGGGGCGGGCTACGAGCAGTACTTC	CASSVEIGAGYEQYF
-	TRBV2	-	10	TRBJ2-5	TGTGCCAGCAGACAAGAGACCCAGTACTTC	CASRQETQYF
-	TRBV5-1	-	14	TRBJ1-2	TGCGCCAGCAGCTTAGACGCTCGGCGCTATGGCTACACCTTC	CASSLDARRYGYTF
-	TRBV9	TRBD1	15	TRBJ1-2	TGTGCCAGCAGGGGGGGATCGACAGGGAACTATGGCTACACCTTC	CASRGGSTGNYGYTF
-	TRBV5-1	-	13	TRBJ2-7	TGCGCCAGCAGCGGGATGAGCTCCTACGAGCAGTACTTC	CASSGMSSYEQYF
few	TRBV7-2	-	14	TRBJ2-7	TGTGCCAGCAGTCCCTGGGACAACTCCTACGAGCAGTACTTC	CASSPWDNSYEQYF
once	TRBV4-2	-	13	TRBJ2-7	TGTGCCAGCAGCGACGGGTTCCCCTACGAGCAGTACTTC	CASSDGFPYEQYF
-	TRBV15	TRBD2	15	TRBJ2-7	TGTGCCACCAGCAGGACGGGACTAGCGGGAGCTGAGCAGTACTTC	CATSRTGLAGAEQYF
-	TRBV5-5	-	14	TRBJ1-4	TGTGCCAGCAGCTCCCAAGGGGATAGGGAAAAACTGTTTTTT	CASSSQGDREKLFF
-	TRBV30	-	10	TRBJ2-6	TGTGCCGCGGGGCCCAACGTCCTGACTTTC	CAAGPNVLTF
-	TRBV2	-	13	TRBJ1-2	TGTGCCAGCAGTGAGGTGACCGACTATGGCTACACCTTC	CASSEVTDYGYTF
-	TRBV4-1	-	16	TRBJ2-5	TGCGCCAGCAGTTCTCACGGTAGCGCAGACCAAGAGACCCAGTACTTC	CASSSHGSADQETQYF
once	TRBV7-2	-	14	TRBJ1-5	TGTGCCAGCACCCCCGGGGGGCAACGTCAGCCCCAGCATTTT	CASTPGGQRQPQHF
-	TRBV30	-	15	TRBJ1-5	TGTGCCTGGACCCCCCGTGGGGCCCGCAATCAGCCCCAGCATTTT	CAWTPRGARNQPQHF
-	TRBV18	-	13	TRBJ1-2	TGTGCCAGCTCACCAGGACCGAACTATGGCTACACCTTC	CASSPGPNYGYTF
-	TRBV9	-	12	TRBJ2-3	TGTGCCAGCAGCGTGGGACCAGATACGCAGTATTTT	CASSVGPDTQYF
medium-sized	TRBV30	-	10	TRBJ2-7	TGTGCCGGGGGCAGGGAAGAGCAGTACTTC	CAGGREEQYF
-	TRBV4-2	TRBD2	20	TRBJ2-3	TGTGCCAGCAGCCAAGAGGGACTAGCGGGACGCGGCGGGATCACAGATACGCAGTATTTT	CASSQEGLAGRGGITDTQYF
-	TRBV27	TRBD1	13	TRBJ2-7	TGTGCCAGCAGTGCTTACAGGGGGCACGAGCAGTACTTC	CASSAYRGHEQYF
-	TRBV7-6	TRBD2	15	TRBJ2-5	TGTGCCAGCAGCCCAAACAAGCGGGAGGTAGAGACCCAGTACTTC	CASSPNKREVETQYF
-	TRBV2	TRBD1	13	TRBJ2-1	TGTGCCAGCAGCGGACAGGGGAGCAATGAGCAGTTCTTC	CASSGQGSNEQFF
few	TRBV29-1	-	14	TRBJ1-2	TGCAGCTCCTTAGCCCCGGACGGGGTTATCGGCTACACCTTC	CSSLAPDGVIGYTF
-	TRBV10-1	TRBD2	16	TRBJ2-1	TGCGCCAGCAGCTCTCCCGGGACTAGCGGGGGGGATGAGCAGTTCTTC	CASSSPGTSGGDEQFF
-	TRBV7-9	-	13	TRBJ2-7	TGTGCCAGCACCCCTTCCCCTAACTACGAGCAGTACTTC	CASTPSPNYEQYF
-	TRBV7-9	-	14	TRBJ1-2	TGTGCCAGCAGCTTAGTCCCCGGGTCGGGTGGCTACACCTTC	CASSLVPGSGGYTF
once	TRBV27	-	21	TRBJ2-3	TGTGCCAGCAGTCTGAGAGGAGTAACCCGCGCCACAGGGACTTCAATAGATACGCAGTATTTT	CASSLRGVTRATGTSIDTQYF
-	TRBV5-4	-	16	TRBJ1-3	TGTGCCAGCAGCTTGGCAGGGAATCTAGCTGGAAACACCATATATTTT	CASSLAGNLAGNTIYF
few	TRBV7-2	TRBD1	15	TRBJ1-1	TGTGCCAGCAGCTCCGGGACAGGCGTTATGACTGAAGCTTTCTTT	CASSSGTGVMTEAFF
-	TRBV7-9	TRBD1	15	TRBJ1-4	TGTGCCAGCAGCCCTGGACAGGAATATAATGAAAAACTGTTTTTT	CASSPGQEYNEKLFF
once	TRBV11-1	TRBD1	16	TRBJ2-7	TGTGCCAGCAGCTTAGCGGGACAGGGACGGACCTACGAGCAGTACTTC	CASSLAGQGRTYEQYF
-	TRBV28	TRBD2	18	TRBJ2-4	TGTGCCAGCAGTTTATACGGGGGGTGGGGATCTCCTGAAAACATTCAGTACTTC	CASSLYGGWGSPENIQYF
few	TRBV7-2	-	16	TRBJ2-4	TGTGCCAGCAGCTCCAGCGGAACCGTAGCCAAAAACATTCAGTACTTC	CASSSSGTVAKNIQYF
-	TRBV7-2	TRBD2	12	TRBJ2-3	TGTGCCAGCAGCTCGGGGGGGAATACGCAGTATTTT	CASSSGGNTQYF
-	TRBV7-7	-	16	TRBJ2-6	TGTGCCAGCAGCGAATTTTTCTCTTCTGGGGCCAACGTCCTGACTTTC	CASSEFFSSGANVLTF
medium-sized	TRBV5-1	-	15	TRBJ1-1	TGCGCCAGCAGCTTGGGACAGGCGGGACTCACTGAAGCTTTCTTT	CASSLGQAGLTEAFF
few	TRBV19	-	12	TRBJ2-3	TGTGCCAGTAGCACTACAGGGAACACGCAGTATTTT	CASSTTGNTQYF
once	TRBV28	-	16	TRBJ1-2	TGTGCCAGCAGTTTATTCTTCAGGAATGTAGGAGATGGCTACACCTTC	CASSLFFRNVGDGYTF